The rows below give T cell receptor beta chains drawn from one sample of a study of vaccination and CD4 T cells after COVID-19. TCRdb recomputed calls from the PCR reads with MiXCR, one row per CDR3 protein. The data show around 21,000 distinct CDR3 sequences, with roughly three fifths seen just once and more than 8.5% held by the top ten. These TCRs are of unknown antigen specificity. The material sequenced was CD4+ T cells from blood, cultured in vitro, taken after SARS-CoV-2 vaccination. The receptors come from a human donor who had recovered from COVID-19. The CDR3 runs from the conserved cysteine through the conserved F or W. D genes are given only for firm matches. Some rows have no size entry. The others give once, few or many, or a class for an expanded clone.

TRBV6-5,.,TRBD1,TRBJ1-2,TGTGCCAGCAGTTCGGATATGGGACAGCGCTTTAACTATGGCTACACCTTC,CASSSDMGQRFNYGYTF
TRBV20-1,few,.,TRBJ2-4,TGCAGTGCTGGGTCCGACATTCAGTACTTC,CSAGSDIQYF
TRBV27,.,TRBD1,TRBJ1-2,TGTGCCAGCAGGCCCTTTCCAAATGCGGGACAGGGGCACTATGGCTACACCTTC,CASRPFPNAGQGHYGYTF
TRBV6-1,.,.,TRBJ1-2,TGTGCCAGCCGCCCGGACACTAACTATGGCTACACCTTC,CASRPDTNYGYTF
TRBV25-1,.,.,TRBJ1-1,TGTGCCAGCAGTGACTGGGGATCGGAGGTGGTGGTTTTCTTT,CASSDWGSEVVVFF
TRBV20-1,.,.,TRBJ1-2,TGCAGTGCTAGTACCAGAGGGGCGGGGAACTATGGCTACACCTTC,CSASTRGAGNYGYTF
TRBV30,.,.,TRBJ1-1,TGTGCCTGGGTATTCTACCGGGGGACTGAAGCTTTCTTT,CAWVFYRGTEAFF
TRBV4-1,.,.,TRBJ2-5,TGCGCCAGCAGCCAAGAGACCACCACCCAAGAGACCCAGTACTTC,CASSQETTTQETQYF
TRBV5-4,.,.,TRBJ1-1,TGTGCCAGCAGCATCGACAGTTACACTGAAGCTTTCTTT,CASSIDSYTEAFF
TRBV5-5,.,TRBD1,TRBJ1-1,TGTGCCAGCACGACAGGGGGCAGGACTGAAGCTTTCTTT,CASTTGGRTEAFF
TRBV27,few,.,TRBJ2-3,TGTGCCAGCAGGGGGGGAGTATTTCCCACAGATACGCAGTATTTT,CASRGGVFPTDTQYF
TRBV12-3/TRBV12-4,few,.,TRBJ1-6,TGTGCCAGCAGTCACGGCCATTCACCCCTCCACTTT,CASSHGHSPLHF
TRBV20-1,.,.,TRBJ2-4,TGCAGTGCTGACGCGGTCAAAAACATTCAGTACTTC,CSADAVKNIQYF
TRBV7-2,.,TRBD2,TRBJ2-1,TGTGCCAGCAGCGAACCCGGGACTAAATACAATGAGCAGTTCTTC,CASSEPGTKYNEQFF
TRBV5-5,once,.,TRBJ1-5,TGTGCCAGCAGCTTGGCAGACATGAATCAGCCCCAGCATTTT,CASSLADMNQPQHF
TRBV7-7,.,.,TRBJ2-5,TGTGCCAGCAGCTTAGCGCCATGGGGGCGAGAGACCCAGTACTTC,CASSLAPWGRETQYF
TRBV5-1,.,TRBD2,TRBJ2-5,TGCGCCAGCAGCTTCACTAGCGGGGCGCAAGAGACCCAGTACTTC,CASSFTSGAQETQYF
TRBV2,few,TRBD2,TRBJ2-5,TGTGCCAGCACCGCTACTAGCGGGGGGGAGACCCAGTACTTC,CASTATSGGETQYF
TRBV5-1,once,TRBD1,TRBJ1-2,TGCGCCAGCAGCTCCCAGCCCGGGACAGGGTTTGGCGGCTACACCTTC,CASSSQPGTGFGGYTF
TRBV4-2,.,.,TRBJ1-6,TGTGCCAGCAGCCAACCCGAAGGCATAGGTAATTCACCCCTCCACTTT,CASSQPEGIGNSPLHF
TRBV20-1,.,.,TRBJ1-1,TGCAGTGCTACCAACCCCGGTAACACTGAAGCTTTCTTT,CSATNPGNTEAFF
TRBV20-1,.,.,TRBJ2-7,TGCAGTGCTCGACCAGGACAGACCTACGAGCAGTACTTC,CSARPGQTYEQYF
TRBV6-1,once,.,TRBJ2-2,TGTGCCACCAATGCAGGAGAGAACACCGGGGAGCTGTTTTTT,CATNAGENTGELFF